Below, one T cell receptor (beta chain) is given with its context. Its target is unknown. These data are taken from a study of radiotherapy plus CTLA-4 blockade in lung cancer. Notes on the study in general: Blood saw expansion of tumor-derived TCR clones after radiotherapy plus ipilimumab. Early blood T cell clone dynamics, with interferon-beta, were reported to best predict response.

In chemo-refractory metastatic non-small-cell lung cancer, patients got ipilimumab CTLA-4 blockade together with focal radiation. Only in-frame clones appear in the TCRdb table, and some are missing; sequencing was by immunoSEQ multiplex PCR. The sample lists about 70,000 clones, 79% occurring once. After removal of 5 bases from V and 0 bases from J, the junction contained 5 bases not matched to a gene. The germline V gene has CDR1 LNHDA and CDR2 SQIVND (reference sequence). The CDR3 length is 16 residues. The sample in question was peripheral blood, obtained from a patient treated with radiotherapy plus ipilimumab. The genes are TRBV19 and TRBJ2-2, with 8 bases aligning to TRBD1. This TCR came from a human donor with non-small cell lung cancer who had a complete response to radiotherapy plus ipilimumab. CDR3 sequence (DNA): TGTGCCAGTAGTTTCTCAGGGGGCGCGAACACCGGGGAGCTGTTTTTT. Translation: CASSFSGGANTGELFF.